This T cell receptor (beta chain) is drawn from a study of cytomegalovirus exposure and HLA in healthy donors. The primer mix had 60 Vbeta and 13 Jbeta primers. Profiling relied on immunoSEQ multiplex PCR, and the TCRdb table lists in-frame clones only, not all of them. Here the sample spans 110,000 to 150,000 clones, roughly 77% being singletons. The junction had 5 bases not matched to a gene; V was cut back by 0 bases and J by 7 bases. Germline CDR1 is GTSNPN and CDR2 is SVGIG (reference sequence). The CDR3 loop spans 13 amino acids. The clonotype was recovered from a male donor in good health and CMV-seronegative. This chain uses TRBV30 with TRBJ2-7, with 8 positions matching TRBD2. The sequenced material came from PBMCs. The CDR3 DNA reads as TGTGCCTGGAGTGTAGCGGGAGTTGAAGAGCAGTACTTC. As protein: CAWSVAGVEEQYF.